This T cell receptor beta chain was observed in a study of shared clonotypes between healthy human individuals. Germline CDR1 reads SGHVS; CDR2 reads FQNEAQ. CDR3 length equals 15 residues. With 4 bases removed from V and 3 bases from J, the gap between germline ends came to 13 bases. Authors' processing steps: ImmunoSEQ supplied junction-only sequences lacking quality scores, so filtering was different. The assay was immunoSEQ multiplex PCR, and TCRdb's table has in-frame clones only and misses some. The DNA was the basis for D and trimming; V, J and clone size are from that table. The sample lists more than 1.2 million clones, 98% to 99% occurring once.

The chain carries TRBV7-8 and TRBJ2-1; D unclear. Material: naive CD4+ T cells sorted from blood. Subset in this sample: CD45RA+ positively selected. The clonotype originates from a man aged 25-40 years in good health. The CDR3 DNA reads TGTGCCAGCAGCTCCCGAAGTGGGAACTACAATGAGCAGTTCTTC. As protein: CASSSRSGNYNEQFF.